A single T cell receptor (beta chain) is shown here with its context. Its specific antigen is unknown. The sample holds no much larger clone one base away, and base qualities are not on file. This record belongs to a study of shared clonotypes between healthy human individuals (dated by TCRdb to 2018 to 2020). With respect to the entire study: Three men and a couple of women, aged 18 to 49 years, made up the cohort. For each donor, CD4 naive and CD4 memory were each given three plates, CD8 naive was given two plates, and CD8 memory was given one plate. To estimate repertoire size and how much clonotype sharing occurs between individuals, the study deeply sequenced the blood TCR repertoires of a handful of healthy adults. To increase sequencing depth and limit assay-specific biases, different laboratories used diverse techniques to prepare libraries and sequence TCR repertoires. Each donor's leukapheresis produced roughly between roughly 0.85 and 10 billion PBMCs. The investigation overall reported the following: Rarefaction of sorted-subset datasets indicated incomplete sequencing despite the large sequencing depth. Because the study included only a small number of donors, the genetic and exposure-history diversity represented was limited. Higher generation probabilities were observed for clonotypes shared by all four sorted-subset donors than for non-shared clonotypes. Pairwise subsampling indicated that sequencing depth was expected to affect the degree of clonotype sharing among donors. Only blood was sampled, and tissue TCR repertoires likely differ from those in blood. When a handful of donors were compared, the shared fraction of clonotypes was around 4.6% for naive CD4, 3.5% for naive CD8, about 2.4% for memory CD4, and 0.4% for memory CD8. Estimated clonotype richness was generally larger for naive than for memory subsets.

Using the deep immunoSEQ assay, multiplex PCR amplified TCR CDR3 regions from genomic DNA. Genomic DNA extracted from each cell subset was distributed evenly over all wells of several immunoSEQ 96-well plates, and each plate served as one replicate. For sorted subsets, each replicate PCR was loaded with 200 to 250 ng genomic DNA, equivalent to 30,000 or so T cell genomes. Purified libraries were quantified with a Qubit 3.0 fluorometer, sized on a Bioanalyzer 2100, and re-quantified with the KAPA Library Quantification kit. A separate single-read 150-cycle Illumina NextSeq 550 flow cell was used to sequence each immunoSEQ 96-well plate. As for the original processing: Because the immunoSEQ output included only junctional sequences and no quality scores, the filtering could not be the same as the filtering used for full-length reads. To assign V/J genes and CDR3, sequences were annotated using PyIR, a Python wrapper for IgBLAST v1.9, with IMGT germline references. Reads with weak V/J assignments (E-value above 1e-6), missing CDR3, stop codons, out-of-frame junctions, or ambiguous translated residues were removed. V3J clonotypes were defined as sequences sharing the same inferred V gene, J gene, and CDR3 amino acid sequence. The percentage overlap between two repertoires was calculated by dividing the number of shared unique clonotypes by the size of the smaller repertoire. Richness of each repertoire was evaluated using RTK rarefaction, the Chao1 estimator, and Recon v2.1 estimates of unobserved clonotypes. Generation probabilities for all TCRbeta clonotypes obtained by the gDNA method from a few donors were computed using OLGA. Sourced from immuneACCESS, this table was stored by TCRdb with only in-frame sequences that have V and J called. A share of the clones is absent; for the studies checked, an unresolved V gene accounts for under half, and the remainder has no known explanation. V, J and clone size are taken as reported in that table, and D and trimming were inferred from the DNA itself. This sample is represented by about 2,100,000 clones; under 95% of them were singletons. 1.5% to 2% of the sample belongs to the ten largest clones.

Per the germline V gene, SGHTA is the CDR1 and FQGNSA is the CDR2. The CDR3, from cysteine to phenylalanine, totals 15 residues. Of all the DNA, just the CDR3 is kept, 45 bases in frame from base 1. A distance of 13 bases separates the germline ends of V and J, which lose 4 bases and 2 bases respectively. CD8 naive samples were obtained by positive selection for CCR7 among CD45RO-negative cells, yielding a CD45RA+CCR7+ population from which TemRA cells were excluded. The donors were healthy, HIV-negative adults with no recently reported acute infections or vaccinations. Every donor was a Caucasian adult residing in Nashville, Tennessee, USA. After blood collection by leukapheresis, PBMCs were isolated using Ficoll-Histopaque density gradient centrifugation and then cryopreserved in the vapor phase of liquid nitrogen. Analytical flow cytometry was used to check the purity and quantity of each magnetically sorted T cell population. Genomic DNA was isolated from every sorted fraction and measured by UV absorbance on a Nanodrop 2000c.

Recombination connected TRBV7-2 to TRBJ2-3; the D gene is not confidently resolved. Sequenced input: naive CD8+ T cells from PBMCs. According to the study, the label for this sample's cell subset or site signals: CD45RA+CCR7+. This receptor was taken from a man younger than 35 in good health. Some clones in this sample may be carry-over from other donors' samples. The DNA sequence is TGTGCCAGCAGCTCGATGATGAGTAACACAGATACGCAGTATTTT. It specifies CASSSMMSNTDTQYF.